This T cell receptor (beta chain) was identified in a study of T cell responses to AZD1222 COVID-19 vaccine. Whole-study results and caveats: Most donors were white British, females outnumbered males, and clonal diversity was possibly underestimated. Across the whole spike, CD4 TCRs peaked at regions 160-218 and 743-854.

The length of the CDR3 is 15 residues. CDR1 SEHNR and CDR2 FQNEAQ come from the germline V gene (reference sequence). The V and J ends lost 0 bases and 2 bases, in that order; junction bases with no gene match: 2. For this clone: Its antigen is unidentified.

TCRdb's copy holds only in-frame clones and misses some; the assay was immunoSEQ multiplex PCR. Among roughly 160,000 clones, more than 90% were seen once, and the ten largest hold about 1.6%. The TCR was taken from an adult in good health. Sequences were derived from peripheral blood, sampled on day 0 of AZD1222 vaccination. The chain couples TRBV7-9 to TRBJ2-7, with 9 bases lining up with TRBD1. The CDR3 DNA reads as TGTGCCAGCAGCTTAGCGGGGACAGGGACCTACGAGCAGTACTTC. It translates to CASSLAGTGTYEQYF. Variable domain in full (rest from reference TRBV7-9 and TRBJ2-7): DTGVSQNPRHKITKRGQNVTFRCDPISEHNRLYWYRQTLGQGPEFLTYFQNEAQLEKSRLLSDRFSAERPKGSFSTLEIQRTEQGDSAMYLCASSLAGTGTYEQYFGPGTRLTVT.